The present T cell receptor (beta chain) was sequenced within a study of blood T cells in healthy people across ages. Sample-barcoded 5' priming and a J-beta primer mix drove a second PCR of about 7 to 12 cycles. TCRdb redid the calling of the 5' RACE reads with MiXCR, one entry per CDR3 protein. This sample carries about 1.5 million distinct CDR3 sequences, around 42% of them seen once, and the ten largest clones take 7.9%. This CDR3 has 18 amino acids. Germline CDR1 reads MGHRA; CDR2 reads YSYEKL. V dropped 4 bases and J dropped 3; count of bases not matched to a gene: 6. The sequenced sample was blood. The chain employs TRBV4-1 and TRBJ2-1, with 16 bases aligning to TRBD2. This sequence was found in a woman aged 18-29 years in good health. The CDR3 DNA follows: TGCGCCAGCAGCCGCGGGACTAGCGGGAGGGCGTACTACAATGAGCAGTTCTTC. Protein sequence: CASSRGTSGRAYYNEQFF.